The clone carrying this T cell receptor beta chain showed up just a few times. The TCR beta library used iRepertoire HTBI primers with Arm-PCR amplification of CDR3. One entry per CDR3 protein, called by TCRdb with MiXCR from the multiplex PCR reads. The table lists fewer than 500,000 distinct CDR3 sequences, roughly 17% of them singletons. This sample was taken from a study of regulatory T cells in long-lasting Graves disease. This CDR3 region has 12 residues. V was trimmed by 0 bases and J by 6 bases, leaving 9 bases between them. The V gene's germline CDR1 is DFQATT and CDR2 SNEGSKA (reference sequence). Time point reported: newly diagnosed GD, antithyroid drugs for less than 3 months. There was RNA extracted from PBMCs, and the TCR library was made from it. The same data also contributed to another study, on T cells in Graves' hyperthyroidism and ophthalmopathy.

The rearrangement uses TRBV20-1 and TRBJ2-7; D is perhaps TRBD2 (5 bases). Sequenced material: peripheral blood mononuclear cells (PBMCs), taken at new diagnosis, from a patient treated with antithyroid drugs. The sequence was obtained from a man in his forties or fifties with Graves disease. In DNA form, the CDR3 reads TGCAGTGCTAGAGATCCCACTAGCGAGCAGTACTTC. Translated, it gives CSARDPTSEQYF.